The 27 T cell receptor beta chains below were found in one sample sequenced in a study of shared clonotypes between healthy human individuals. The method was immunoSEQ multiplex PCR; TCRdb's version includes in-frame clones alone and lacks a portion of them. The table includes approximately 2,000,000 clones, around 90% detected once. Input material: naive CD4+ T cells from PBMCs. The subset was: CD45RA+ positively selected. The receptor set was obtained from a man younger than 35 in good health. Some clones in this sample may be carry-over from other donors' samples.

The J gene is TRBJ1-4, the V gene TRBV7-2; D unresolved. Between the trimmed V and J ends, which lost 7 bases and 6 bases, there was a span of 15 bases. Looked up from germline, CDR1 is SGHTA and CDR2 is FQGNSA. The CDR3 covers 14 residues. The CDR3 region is CASTQGSGYEKLFF. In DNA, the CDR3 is TGTGCCAGCACCCAAGGCTCGGGCTATGAAAAACTGTTTTTT.

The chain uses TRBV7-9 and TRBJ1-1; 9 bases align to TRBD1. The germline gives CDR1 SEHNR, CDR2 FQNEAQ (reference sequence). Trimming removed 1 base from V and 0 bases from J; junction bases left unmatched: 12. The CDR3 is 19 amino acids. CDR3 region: CASSLVIAGQGLMNTEAFF. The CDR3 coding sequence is TGTGCCAGCAGCTTAGTTATAGCGGGACAGGGACTTATGAACACTGAAGCTTTCTTT.

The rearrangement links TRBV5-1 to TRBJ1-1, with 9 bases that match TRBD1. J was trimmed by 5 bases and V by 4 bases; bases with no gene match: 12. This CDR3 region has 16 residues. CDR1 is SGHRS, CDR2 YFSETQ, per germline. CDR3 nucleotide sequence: TGCGCCAGCAGCCCCGACCTAGGACAGGGGTGGACTGAAGCTTTCTTT. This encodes CASSPDLGQGWTEAFF.

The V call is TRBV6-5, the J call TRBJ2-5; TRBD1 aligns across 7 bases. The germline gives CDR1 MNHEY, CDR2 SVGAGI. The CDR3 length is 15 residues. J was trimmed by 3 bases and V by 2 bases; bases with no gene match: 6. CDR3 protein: CASSYSIGGKETQYF. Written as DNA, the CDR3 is TGTGCCAGCAGTTACAGTATAGGGGGCAAAGAGACCCAGTACTTC.

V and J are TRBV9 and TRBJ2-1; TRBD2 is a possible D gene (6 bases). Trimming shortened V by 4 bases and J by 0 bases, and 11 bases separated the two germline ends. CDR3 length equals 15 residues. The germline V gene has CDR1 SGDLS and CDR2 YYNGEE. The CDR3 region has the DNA TGTGCCAGCAGCTACCTAGCGAACTCCTACAATGAGCAGTTCTTC. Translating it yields CASSYLANSYNEQFF. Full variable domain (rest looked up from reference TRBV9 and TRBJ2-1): DSGVTQTPKHLITATGQRVTLRCSPRSGDLSVYWYQQSLDQGLQFLIQYYNGEERAKGNILERFSAQQFPDLHSELNLSSLELGDSALYFCASSYLANSYNEQFFGPGTRLTVL.

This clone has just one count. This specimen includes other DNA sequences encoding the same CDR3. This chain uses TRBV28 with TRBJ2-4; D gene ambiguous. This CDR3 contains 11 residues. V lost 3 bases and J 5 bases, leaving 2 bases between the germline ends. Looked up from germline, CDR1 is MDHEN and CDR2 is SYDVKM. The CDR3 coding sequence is TGTGCCAGCAGTTTGGAAAACATTCAGTACTTC. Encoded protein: CASSLENIQYF. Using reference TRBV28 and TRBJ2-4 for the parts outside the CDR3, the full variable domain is DVKVTQSSRYLVKRTGEKVFLECVQDMDHENMFWYRQDPGLGLRLIYFSYDVKMKEKGDIPEGYSVSREKKERFSLILESASTNQTSMYLCASSLENIQYFGAGTRLSVL.

Here the CDR3 reads CASNSLTLAGNEQFF. The CDR3 bases are TGTGCCAGCAACTCCCTGACCCTAGCGGGGAATGAGCAGTTCTTC. This chain connects TRBV27 to TRBJ2-1, with 9 bases lining up with TRBD2. J was trimmed by 7 bases and V by 7 bases; bases with no gene match: 11. Looked up from germline, CDR1 is MNHEY and CDR2 is SMNVEV (reference sequence). The CDR3 has 15 residues.

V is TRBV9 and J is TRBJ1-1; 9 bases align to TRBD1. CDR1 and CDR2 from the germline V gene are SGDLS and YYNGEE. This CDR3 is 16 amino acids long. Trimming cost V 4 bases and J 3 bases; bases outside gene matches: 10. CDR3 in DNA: TGTGCCAGCAGCCCACGAGGACAGGGGATGGACACTGAAGCTTTCTTT. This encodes CASSPRGQGMDTEAFF. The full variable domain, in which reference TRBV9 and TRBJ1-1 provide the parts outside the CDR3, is DSGVTQTPKHLITATGQRVTLRCSPRSGDLSVYWYQQSLDQGLQFLIQYYNGEERAKGNILERFSAQQFPDLHSELNLSSLELGDSALYFCASSPRGQGMDTEAFFGQGTRLTVV.

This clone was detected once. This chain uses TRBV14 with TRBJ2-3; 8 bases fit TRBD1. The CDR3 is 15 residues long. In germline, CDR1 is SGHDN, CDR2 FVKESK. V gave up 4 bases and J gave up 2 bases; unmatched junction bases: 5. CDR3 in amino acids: CASSPRDRFTDTQYF. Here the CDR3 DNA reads TGTGCCAGCAGCCCCCGGGACAGGTTCACAGATACGCAGTATTTT.

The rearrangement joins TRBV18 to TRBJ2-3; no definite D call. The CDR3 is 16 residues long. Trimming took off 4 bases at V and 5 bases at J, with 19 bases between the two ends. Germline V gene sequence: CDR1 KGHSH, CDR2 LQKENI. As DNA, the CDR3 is TGTGCCAGCTCACGAGTTAGGGCGGCAGGACGAGATACGCAGTATTTT. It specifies CASSRVRAAGRDTQYF. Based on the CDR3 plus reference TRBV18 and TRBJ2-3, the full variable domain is NAGVMQNPRHLVRRRGQEARLRCSPMKGHSHVYWYRQLPEEGLKFMVYLQKENIIDESGMPKERFSAEFPKEGPSILRIQQVVRGDSAAYFCASSRVRAAGRDTQYFGPGTRLTVL.

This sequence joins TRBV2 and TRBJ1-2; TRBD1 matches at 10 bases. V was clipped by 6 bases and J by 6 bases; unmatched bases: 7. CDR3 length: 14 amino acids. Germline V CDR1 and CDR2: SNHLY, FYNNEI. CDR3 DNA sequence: TGTGCCAGCAGGGAGGGACAGGGGTCGCATGGCTACACCTTC. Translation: CASREGQGSHGYTF. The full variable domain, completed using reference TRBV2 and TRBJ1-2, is EPEVTQTPSHQVTQMGQEVILRCVPISNHLYFYWYRQILGQKVEFLVSFYNNEISEKSEIFDDQFSVERPDGSNFTLKIRSTKLEDSAMYFCASREGQGSHGYTFGSGTRLTVV.

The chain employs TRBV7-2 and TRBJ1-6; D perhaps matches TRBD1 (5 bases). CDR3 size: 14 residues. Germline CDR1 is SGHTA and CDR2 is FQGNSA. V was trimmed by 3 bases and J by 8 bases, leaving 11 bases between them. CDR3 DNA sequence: TGTGCCAGCAGCTTCGGGGGAATCGATTCACCCCTCCACTTT. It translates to CASSFGGIDSPLHF.

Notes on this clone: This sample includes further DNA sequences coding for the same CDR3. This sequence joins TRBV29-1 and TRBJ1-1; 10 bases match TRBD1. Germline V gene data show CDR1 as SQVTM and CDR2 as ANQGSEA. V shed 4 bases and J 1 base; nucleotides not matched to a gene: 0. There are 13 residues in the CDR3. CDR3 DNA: TGCAGCGTTGGACAGGGGGCGAACACTGAAGCTTTCTTT. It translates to CSVGQGANTEAFF. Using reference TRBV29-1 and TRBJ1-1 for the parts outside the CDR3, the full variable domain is SAVISQKPSRDICQRGTSLTIQCQVDSQVTMMFWYRQQPGQSLTLIATANQGSEATYESGFVIDKFPISRPNLTFSTLTVSNMSPEDSSIYLCSVGQGANTEAFFGQGTRLTVV.

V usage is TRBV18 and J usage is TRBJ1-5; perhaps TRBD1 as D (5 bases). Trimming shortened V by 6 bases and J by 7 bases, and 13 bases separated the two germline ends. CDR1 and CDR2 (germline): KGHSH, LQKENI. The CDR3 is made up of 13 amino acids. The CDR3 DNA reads TGTGCCAGCTCCTCCGGGGGGGTACAGCCCCAGCATTTT. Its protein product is CASSSGGVQPQHF. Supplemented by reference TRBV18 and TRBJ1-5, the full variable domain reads NAGVMQNPRHLVRRRGQEARLRCSPMKGHSHVYWYRQLPEEGLKFMVYLQKENIIDESGMPKERFSAEFPKEGPSILRIQQVVRGDSAAYFCASSSGGVQPQHFGDGTRLSIL.

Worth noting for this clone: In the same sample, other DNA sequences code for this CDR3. The CDR3 spells CSVRTDTQYF. Written as DNA, the CDR3 is TGCAGCGTTCGTACAGATACGCAGTATTTT. The chain links TRBV29-1 to TRBJ2-3, with unresolved D. Per the germline V gene, CDR1 is SQVTM and CDR2 is ANQGSEA. This CDR3 comprises 10 residues. The V end was cut by 5 bases, the J end by 3 bases, with 3 bases between.

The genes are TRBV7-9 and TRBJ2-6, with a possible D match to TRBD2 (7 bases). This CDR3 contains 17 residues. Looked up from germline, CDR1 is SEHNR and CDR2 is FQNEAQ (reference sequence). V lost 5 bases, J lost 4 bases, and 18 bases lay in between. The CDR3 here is CASSRSGGRLGANVLTF. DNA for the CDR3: TGTGCCAGCAGCCGTTCCGGGGGGCGGCTAGGGGCCAACGTCCTGACTTTC.

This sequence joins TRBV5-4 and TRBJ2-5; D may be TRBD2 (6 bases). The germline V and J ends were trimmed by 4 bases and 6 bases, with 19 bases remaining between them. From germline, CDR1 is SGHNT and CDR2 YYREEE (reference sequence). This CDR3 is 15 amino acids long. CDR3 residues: CASSPAKAGLQTQYF. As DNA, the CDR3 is TGTGCCAGCAGCCCCGCTAAGGCGGGGTTACAGACCCAGTACTTC.

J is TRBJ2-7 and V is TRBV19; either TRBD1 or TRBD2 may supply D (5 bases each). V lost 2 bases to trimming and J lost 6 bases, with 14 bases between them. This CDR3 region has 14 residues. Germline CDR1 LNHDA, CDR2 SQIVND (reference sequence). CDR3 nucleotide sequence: TGTGCCAGTAGTATACGGGGCAGTGTTCGCGAGCAGTACTTC. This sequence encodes CASSIRGSVREQYF.

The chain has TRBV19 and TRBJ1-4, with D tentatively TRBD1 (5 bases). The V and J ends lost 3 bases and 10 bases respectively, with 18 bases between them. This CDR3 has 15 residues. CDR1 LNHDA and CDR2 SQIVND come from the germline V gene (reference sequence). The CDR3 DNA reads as TGTGCCAGTAGTATGGGTGGTCCTTCAGGGAGAAAACTGTTTTTT. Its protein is CASSMGGPSGRKLFF.

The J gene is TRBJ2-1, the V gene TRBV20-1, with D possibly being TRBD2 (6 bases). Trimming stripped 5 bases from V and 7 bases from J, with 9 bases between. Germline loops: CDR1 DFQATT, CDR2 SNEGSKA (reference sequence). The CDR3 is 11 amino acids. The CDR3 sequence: CSAASGNEQFF. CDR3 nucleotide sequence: TGCAGTGCTGCGAGCGGGAATGAGCAGTTCTTC.

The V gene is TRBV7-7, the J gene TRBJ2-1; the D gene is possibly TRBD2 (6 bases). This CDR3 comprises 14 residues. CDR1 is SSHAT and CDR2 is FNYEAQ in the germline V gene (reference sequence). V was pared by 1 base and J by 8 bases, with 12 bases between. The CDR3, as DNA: TGTGCCAGCAGCTTAGAAGGACTAAGCGATGAGCAGTTCTTC. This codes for CASSLEGLSDEQFF.

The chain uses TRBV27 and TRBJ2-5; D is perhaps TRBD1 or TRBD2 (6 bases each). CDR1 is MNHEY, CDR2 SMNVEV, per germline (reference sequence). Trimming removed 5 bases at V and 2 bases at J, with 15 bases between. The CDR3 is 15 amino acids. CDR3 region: CASSGYRGDQETQYF. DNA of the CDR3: TGTGCCAGCAGTGGGTATAGGGGGGATCAAGAGACCCAGTACTTC.

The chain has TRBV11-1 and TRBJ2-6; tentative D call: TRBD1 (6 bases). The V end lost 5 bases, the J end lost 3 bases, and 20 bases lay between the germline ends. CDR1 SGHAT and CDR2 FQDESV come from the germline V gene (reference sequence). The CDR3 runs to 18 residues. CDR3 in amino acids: CASSPLLQTGYGANVLTF. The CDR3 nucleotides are TGTGCCAGCAGCCCGTTACTACAAACAGGGTATGGGGCCAACGTCCTGACTTTC.

The CDR3 here is CAISGELAGDNEQFF. The CDR3 bases are TGTGCCATCAGTGGTGAACTAGCGGGAGACAATGAGCAGTTCTTC. The chain is built from TRBV10-3 and TRBJ2-1, with 11 bases matching TRBD2. The V gene's germline CDR1 is ENHRY and CDR2 SYGVKD. The ends lost 4 bases at V and 5 bases at J; junction bases unmatched: 4. This CDR3 spans 15 amino acids.

CDR3 protein: CASSQVPLAGNEQYF. Here the CDR3 DNA reads TGCGCCAGCAGCCAAGTTCCCCTAGCGGGAAATGAGCAGTACTTC. The chain couples TRBV4-3 to TRBJ2-5, with 9 nucleotides matching TRBD2. Trimming removed 1 base from V and 11 bases from J; junction bases left unmatched: 11. The CDR3 spans 15 residues. In germline, CDR1 is LGHNA, CDR2 YSLEER.

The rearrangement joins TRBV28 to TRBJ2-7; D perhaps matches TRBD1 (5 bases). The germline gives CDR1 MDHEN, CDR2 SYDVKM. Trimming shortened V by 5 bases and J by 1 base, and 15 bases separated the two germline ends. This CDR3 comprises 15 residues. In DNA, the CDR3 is TGTGCCAGCAGTCAAGTGTCGCAGGGATCCTACGAGCAGTACTTC. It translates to CASSQVSQGSYEQYF.

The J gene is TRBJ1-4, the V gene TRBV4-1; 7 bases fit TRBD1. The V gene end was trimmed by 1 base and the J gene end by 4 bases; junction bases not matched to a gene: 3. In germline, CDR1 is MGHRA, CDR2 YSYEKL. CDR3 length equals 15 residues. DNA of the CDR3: TGCGCCAGCAGCCAAGCGGGACAGCTTAATGAAAAACTGTTTTTT. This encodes CASSQAGQLNEKLFF.